These T cell receptor beta chains were read from a single sample in a study of beta chain features in type 1 diabetes. This table comes from immunoSEQ multiplex PCR, and its TCRdb copy is limited to in-frame clones, with some not included. The data show 600,000 or so clones, 11% to 15% seen once. Material for sequencing was naive CD4+ T cells from blood. The receptors here all came from a man between 18 and 35 years old with type 1 diabetes. Each CDR3 is given with its conserved first and last residue. Clone sizes are given selectively: once, few, many, or a class where the clone is expanded.

clone size	V gene	J gene	CDR3 protein
-	TRBV6-5	TRBJ2-1	CASSYSNEQFF
-	TRBV6-5	TRBJ2-7	CASSTRYRDNWQYF
-	TRBV15	TRBJ1-1	CATSRDGHREAFF
few	TRBV5-1	TRBJ2-3	CASRRQGGADTQYF
-	TRBV28	TRBJ1-5	CASSFGGAASNQPQHF
-	TRBV29-1	TRBJ1-1	CSVNYGSSKAFF
few	TRBV15	TRBJ2-1	CATSRIRAGVYNEQFF
-	TRBV7-2	TRBJ1-2	CASKYDQGALGYTF
-	TRBV10-3	TRBJ2-3	CAIRTGETDTQYF
-	TRBV7-9	TRBJ1-1	CASSGKWGIHEAFF
-	TRBV5-1	TRBJ2-5	CASSLTQGFQETQYF
-	TRBV9	TRBJ2-5	CASSVEGRGETQYF
-	TRBV29-1	TRBJ2-3	CSVVWRRPTDTQYF
-	TRBV6-6	TRBJ1-4	CASSARGLGNEKLFF
-	TRBV5-1	TRBJ2-2	CASSSGTGGTTGELFF
few	TRBV7-2	TRBJ2-5	CASRWGDFEAETQYF
once	TRBV5-1	TRBJ1-5	CASSLGQANQPQHF
-	TRBV7-8	TRBJ2-1	CASSLNPYGDEQFF
-	TRBV7-2	TRBJ2-1	CASSLRTGGNEQFF
-	TRBV14	TRBJ2-7	CASSQLWGIEQYF
-	TRBV7-3	TRBJ2-2	CASSTDRGPTGELFF
-	TRBV2	TRBJ2-1	CACSGQGSYNEQFF
-	TRBV30	TRBJ2-1	CAWSLDNSYNEQFF
-	TRBV30	TRBJ1-1	CARSGVNTEAFF
-	TRBV5-4	TRBJ2-1	CASSFGSGTHNEQFF
few	TRBV19	TRBJ2-1	CASSRVEAANNEQFF
few	TRBV7-2	TRBJ2-1	CASSLAIRREQFF
few	TRBV28	TRBJ2-3	CASRGQGTDTQYF
-	TRBV30	TRBJ2-7	CAWSRGTYEQYF
few	TRBV23-1	TRBJ2-2	CASSQSNRGTNTGELFF
-	TRBV19	TRBJ1-5	CASSAGLRQPQHF
few	TRBV7-9	TRBJ1-5	CASSLSTGHSNQPQHF
-	TRBV7-9	TRBJ2-1	CASSPRGDREVYYNEQFF
few	TRBV7-2	TRBJ2-7	CASSLGGTGRGEQYF
-	TRBV4-3	TRBJ2-3	CASSQVQAGGTDTQYF
few	TRBV10-3	TRBJ2-3	CAISAAGDTQYF
few	TRBV28	TRBJ1-5	CASSLTHQPQHF
few	TRBV1	TRBJ1-5	CTSSRQGRQPQHF
few	TRBV14	TRBJ2-7	CASSQDRGQSHEQYF
-	TRBV9	TRBJ1-2	CASSVVVGGHGYTF
few	TRBV5-1	TRBJ2-2	CASSLESRGELFF
few	TRBV18	TRBJ2-7	CASSPQLAGYSYEQYF
-	TRBV28	TRBJ2-6	CASSFLTGGDSGANVLTF
-	TRBV30	TRBJ2-3	CAWTSGISTDTQYF
few	TRBV7-9	TRBJ1-1	CASSRQGGGSEAFF
few	TRBV28	TRBJ2-7	CASRQGPYEQYF
-	TRBV10-3	TRBJ1-4	CAISELGGEEKLFF
few	TRBV9	TRBJ2-7	CASSPQVGRSSYEQYF
few	TRBV20-1	TRBJ2-1	CSAMAGSKQFF
few	TRBV7-9	TRBJ2-1	CASSLALAGGSYNEQFF